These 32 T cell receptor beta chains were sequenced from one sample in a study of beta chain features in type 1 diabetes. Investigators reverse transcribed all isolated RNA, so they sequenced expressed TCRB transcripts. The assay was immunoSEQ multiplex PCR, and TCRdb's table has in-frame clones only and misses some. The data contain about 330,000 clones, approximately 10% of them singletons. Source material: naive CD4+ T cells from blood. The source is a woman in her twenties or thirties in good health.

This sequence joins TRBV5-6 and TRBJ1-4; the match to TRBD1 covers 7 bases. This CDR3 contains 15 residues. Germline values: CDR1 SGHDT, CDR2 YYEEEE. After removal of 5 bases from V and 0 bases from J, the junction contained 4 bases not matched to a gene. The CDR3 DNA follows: TGTGCCAGCAGACGTACAGGGGCAACTAATGAAAAACTGTTTTTT. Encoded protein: CASRRTGATNEKLFF. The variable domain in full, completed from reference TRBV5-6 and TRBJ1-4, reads DAGVTQSPTHLIKTRGQQVTLRCSPKSGHDTVSWYQQALGQGPQFIFQYYEEEERQRGNFPDRFSGHQFPNYSSELNVNALLLGDSALYLCASRRTGATNEKLFFGSGTQLSVL.

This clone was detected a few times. The chain's CDR3 is CASSTGQLGAGNTIYF. For the CDR3, the DNA is TGTGCCAGCAGTACGGGACAACTTGGAGCTGGAAACACCATATATTTT. The chain combines TRBV27 with TRBJ1-3, with a possible D match to TRBD1 (6 bases). The CDR3 runs 16 residues. Trimming removed 5 bases at V and 2 bases at J, with 16 bases between. The germline CDR1 and CDR2 sequences are MNHEY and SMNVEV (reference sequence).

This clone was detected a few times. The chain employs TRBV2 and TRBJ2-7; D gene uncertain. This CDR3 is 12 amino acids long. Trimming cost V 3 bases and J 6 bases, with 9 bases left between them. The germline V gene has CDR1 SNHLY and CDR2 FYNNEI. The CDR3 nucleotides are TGTGCCAGCAGTGAGTTAGTTTTCGAGCAGTACTTC. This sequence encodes CASSELVFEQYF.

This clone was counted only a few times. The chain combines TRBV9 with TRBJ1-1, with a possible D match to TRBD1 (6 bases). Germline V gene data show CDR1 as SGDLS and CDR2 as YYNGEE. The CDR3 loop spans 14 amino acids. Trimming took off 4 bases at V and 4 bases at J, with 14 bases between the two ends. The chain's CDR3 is CASSPSFRGTEAFF. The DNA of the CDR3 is TGTGCCAGCAGCCCGAGTTTCAGGGGCACTGAAGCTTTCTTT.

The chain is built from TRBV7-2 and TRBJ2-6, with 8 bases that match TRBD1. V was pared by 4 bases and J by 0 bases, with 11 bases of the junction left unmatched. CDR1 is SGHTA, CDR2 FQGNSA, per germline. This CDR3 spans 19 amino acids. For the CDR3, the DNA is TGTGCCAGCAGCTCGCCGGCCGACAGGGGAACCTCTGGGGCCAACGTCCTGACTTTC. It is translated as CASSSPADRGTSGANVLTF.

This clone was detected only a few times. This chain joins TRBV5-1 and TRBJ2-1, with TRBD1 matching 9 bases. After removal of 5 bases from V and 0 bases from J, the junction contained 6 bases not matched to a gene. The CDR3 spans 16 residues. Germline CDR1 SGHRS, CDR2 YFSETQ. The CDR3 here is CASSPTGGTSYNEQFF. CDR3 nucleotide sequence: TGCGCCAGCAGTCCGACAGGGGGAACCTCCTACAATGAGCAGTTCTTC.

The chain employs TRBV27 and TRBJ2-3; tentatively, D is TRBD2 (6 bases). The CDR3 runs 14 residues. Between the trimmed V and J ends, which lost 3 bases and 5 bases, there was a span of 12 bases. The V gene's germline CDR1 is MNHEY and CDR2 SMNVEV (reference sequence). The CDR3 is CASSFGLRGDTQYF. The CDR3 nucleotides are TGTGCCAGCAGTTTCGGACTAAGGGGAGATACGCAGTATTTT.

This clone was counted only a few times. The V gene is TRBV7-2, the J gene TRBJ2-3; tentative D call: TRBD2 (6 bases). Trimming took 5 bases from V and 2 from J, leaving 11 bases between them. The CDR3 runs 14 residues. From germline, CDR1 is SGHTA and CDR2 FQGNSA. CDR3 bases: TGTGCCAGCAGCCCACTAGCAAACACAGATACGCAGTATTTT. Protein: CASSPLANTDTQYF. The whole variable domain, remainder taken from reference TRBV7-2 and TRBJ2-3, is GAGVSQSPSNKVTEKGKDVELRCDPISGHTALYWYRQSLGQGLEFLIYFQGNSAPDKSGLPSDRFSAERTGGSVSTLTIQRTQQEDSAVYLCASSPLANTDTQYFGPGTRLTVL.

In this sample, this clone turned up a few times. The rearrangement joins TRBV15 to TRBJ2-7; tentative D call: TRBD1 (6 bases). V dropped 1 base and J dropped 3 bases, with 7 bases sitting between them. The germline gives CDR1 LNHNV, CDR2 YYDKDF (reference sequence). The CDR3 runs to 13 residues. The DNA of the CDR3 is TGTGCCACCAGCAGAGTCAGGGGCTACGAGCAGTACTTC. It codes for CATSRVRGYEQYF. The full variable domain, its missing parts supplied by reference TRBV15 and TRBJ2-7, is DAMVIQNPRYQVTQFGKPVTLSCSQTLNHNVMYWYQQKSSQAPKLLFHYYDKDFNNEADTPDNFQSRRPNTSFCFLDIRSPGLGDTAMYLCATSRVRGYEQYFGPGTRLTVT.

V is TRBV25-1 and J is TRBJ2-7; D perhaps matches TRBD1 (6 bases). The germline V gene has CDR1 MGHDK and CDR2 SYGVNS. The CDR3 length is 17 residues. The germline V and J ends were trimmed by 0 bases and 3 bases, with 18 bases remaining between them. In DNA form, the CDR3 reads TGTGCCAGCAGTGAATATACTCTCCGGGACATAGTCTACGAGCAGTACTTC. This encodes CASSEYTLRDIVYEQYF.

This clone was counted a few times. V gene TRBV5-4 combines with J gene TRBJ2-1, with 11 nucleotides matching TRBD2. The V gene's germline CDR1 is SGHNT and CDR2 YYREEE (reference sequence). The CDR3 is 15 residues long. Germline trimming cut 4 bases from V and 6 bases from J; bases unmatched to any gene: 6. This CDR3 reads CASSRGTSGPNEQFF. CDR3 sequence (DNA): TGTGCCAGCAGCCGAGGGACTAGCGGTCCCAATGAGCAGTTCTTC. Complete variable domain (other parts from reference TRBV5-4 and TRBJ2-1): ETGVTQSPTHLIKTRGQQVTLRCSSQSGHNTVSWYQQALGQGPQFIFQYYREEENGRGNFPPRFSGLQFPNYSSELNVNALELDDSALYLCASSRGTSGPNEQFFGPGTRLTVL.

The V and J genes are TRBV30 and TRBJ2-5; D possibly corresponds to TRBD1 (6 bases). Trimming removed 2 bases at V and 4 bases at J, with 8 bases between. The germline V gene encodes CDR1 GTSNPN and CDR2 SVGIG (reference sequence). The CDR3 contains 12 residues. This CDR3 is CAWSQGPETQYF. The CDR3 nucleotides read TGTGCCTGGAGTCAGGGGCCAGAGACCCAGTACTTC.

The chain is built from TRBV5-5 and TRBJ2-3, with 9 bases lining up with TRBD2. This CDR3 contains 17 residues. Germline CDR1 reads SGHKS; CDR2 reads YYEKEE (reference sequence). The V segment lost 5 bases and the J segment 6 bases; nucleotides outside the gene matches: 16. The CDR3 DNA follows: TGTGCCAGCAGTCCCGCCCCGGCTAGCGGGAAACGTGATACGCAGTATTTT. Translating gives CASSPAPASGKRDTQYF.

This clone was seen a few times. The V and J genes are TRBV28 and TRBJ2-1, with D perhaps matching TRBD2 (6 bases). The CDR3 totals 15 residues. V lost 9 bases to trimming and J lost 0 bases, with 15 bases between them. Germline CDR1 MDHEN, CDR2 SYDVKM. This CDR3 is CASGSSGSSYNEQFF. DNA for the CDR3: TGTGCCAGTGGGTCCTCCGGGAGCTCCTACAATGAGCAGTTCTTC.

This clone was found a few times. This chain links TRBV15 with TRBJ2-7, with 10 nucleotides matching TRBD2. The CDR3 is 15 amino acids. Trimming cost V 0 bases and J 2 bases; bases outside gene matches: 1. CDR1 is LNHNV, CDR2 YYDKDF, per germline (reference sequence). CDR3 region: CATSRELAGTYEQYF. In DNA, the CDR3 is TGTGCCACCAGCAGAGAACTAGCGGGGACCTACGAGCAGTACTTC.

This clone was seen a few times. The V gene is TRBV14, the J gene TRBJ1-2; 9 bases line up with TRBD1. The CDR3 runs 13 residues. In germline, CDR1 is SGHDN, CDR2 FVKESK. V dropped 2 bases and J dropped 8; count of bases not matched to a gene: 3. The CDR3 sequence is CASSQRTGDGYTF. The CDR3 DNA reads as TGTGCCAGCAGCCAACGGACAGGGGACGGCTACACCTTC.

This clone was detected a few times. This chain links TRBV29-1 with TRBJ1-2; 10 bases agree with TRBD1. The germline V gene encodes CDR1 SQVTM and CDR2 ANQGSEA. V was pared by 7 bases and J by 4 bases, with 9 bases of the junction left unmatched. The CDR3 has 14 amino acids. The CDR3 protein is CSAGWRQGAYGYTF. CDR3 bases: TGCAGCGCGGGTTGGAGACAGGGGGCCTATGGCTACACCTTC.

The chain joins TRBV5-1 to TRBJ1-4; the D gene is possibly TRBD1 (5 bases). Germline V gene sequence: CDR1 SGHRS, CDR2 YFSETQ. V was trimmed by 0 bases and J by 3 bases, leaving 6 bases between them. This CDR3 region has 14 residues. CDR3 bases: TGCGCCAGCAGCTTGGCGACAGCTAATGAAAAACTGTTTTTT. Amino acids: CASSLATANEKLFF.

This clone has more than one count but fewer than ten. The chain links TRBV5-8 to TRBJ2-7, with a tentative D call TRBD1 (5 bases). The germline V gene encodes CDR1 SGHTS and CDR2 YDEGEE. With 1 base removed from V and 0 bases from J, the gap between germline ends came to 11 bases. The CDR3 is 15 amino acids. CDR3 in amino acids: CASSLQGLGSYEQYF. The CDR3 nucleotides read TGTGCCAGCAGCTTGCAGGGCCTCGGCTCCTACGAGCAGTACTTC.

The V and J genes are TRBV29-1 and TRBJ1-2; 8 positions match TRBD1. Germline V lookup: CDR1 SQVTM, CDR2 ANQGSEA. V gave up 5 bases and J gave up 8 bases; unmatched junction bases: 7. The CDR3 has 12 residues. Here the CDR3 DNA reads TGCAGCGTTCTGCCAGGGGGCTGGGGCTACACCTTC. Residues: CSVLPGGWGYTF. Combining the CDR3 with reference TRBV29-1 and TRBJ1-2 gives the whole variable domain SAVISQKPSRDICQRGTSLTIQCQVDSQVTMMFWYRQQPGQSLTLIATANQGSEATYESGFVIDKFPISRPNLTFSTLTVSNMSPEDSSIYLCSVLPGGWGYTFGSGTRLTVV.

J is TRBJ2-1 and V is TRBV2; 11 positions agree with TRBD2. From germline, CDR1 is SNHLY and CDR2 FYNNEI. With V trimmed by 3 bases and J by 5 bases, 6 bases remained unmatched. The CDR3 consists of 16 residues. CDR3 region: CASSDVAGGTNNEQFF. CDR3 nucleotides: TGTGCCAGCAGTGACGTAGCGGGAGGGACAAACAATGAGCAGTTCTTC. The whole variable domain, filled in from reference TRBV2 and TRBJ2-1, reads EPEVTQTPSHQVTQMGQEVILRCVPISNHLYFYWYRQILGQKVEFLVSFYNNEISEKSEIFDDQFSVERPDGSNFTLKIRSTKLEDSAMYFCASSDVAGGTNNEQFFGPGTRLTVL.

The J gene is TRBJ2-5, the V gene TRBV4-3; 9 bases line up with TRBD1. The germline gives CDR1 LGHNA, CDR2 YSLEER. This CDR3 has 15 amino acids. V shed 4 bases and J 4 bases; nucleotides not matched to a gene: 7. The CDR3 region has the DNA TGCGCCAGCAGCCGAGGGACAGGGATTGGAGAGACCCAGTACTTC. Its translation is CASSRGTGIGETQYF.

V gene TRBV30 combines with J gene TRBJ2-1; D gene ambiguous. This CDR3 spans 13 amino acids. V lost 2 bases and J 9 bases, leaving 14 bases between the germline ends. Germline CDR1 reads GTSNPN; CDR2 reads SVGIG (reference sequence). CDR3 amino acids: CAWSSSSVSEQFF. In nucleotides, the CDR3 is TGTGCCTGGAGTTCGTCTAGTGTGAGTGAGCAGTTCTTC.

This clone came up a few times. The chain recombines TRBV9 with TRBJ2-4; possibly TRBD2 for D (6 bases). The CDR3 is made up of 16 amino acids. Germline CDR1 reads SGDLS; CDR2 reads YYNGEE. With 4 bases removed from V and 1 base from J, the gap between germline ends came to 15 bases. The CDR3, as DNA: TGTGCCAGCAGCCGTAACTCTGGGACTGCCAAAAACATTCAGTACTTC. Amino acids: CASSRNSGTAKNIQYF.

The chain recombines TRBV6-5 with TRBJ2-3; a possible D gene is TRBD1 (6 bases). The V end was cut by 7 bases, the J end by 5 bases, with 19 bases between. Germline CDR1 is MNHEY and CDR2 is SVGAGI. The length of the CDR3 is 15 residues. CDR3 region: CASKRTTIGGDTQYF. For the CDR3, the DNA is TGTGCCAGCAAACGAACGACGATAGGGGGAGATACGCAGTATTTT.

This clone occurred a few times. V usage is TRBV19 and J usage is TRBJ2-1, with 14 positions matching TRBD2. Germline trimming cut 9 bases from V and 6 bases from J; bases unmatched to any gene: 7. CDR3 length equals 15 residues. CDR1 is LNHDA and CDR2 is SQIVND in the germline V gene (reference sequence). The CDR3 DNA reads TGTGCCAGCCGGACTAGCGGGAGGCCCCCCAATGAGCAGTTCTTC. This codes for CASRTSGRPPNEQFF. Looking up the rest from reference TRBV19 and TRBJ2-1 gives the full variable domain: DGGITQSPKYLFRKEGQNVTLSCEQNLNHDAMYWYRQDPGQGLRLIYYSQIVNDFQKGDIAEGYSVSREKKESFPLTVTSAQKNPTAFYLCASRTSGRPPNEQFFGPGTRLTVL.

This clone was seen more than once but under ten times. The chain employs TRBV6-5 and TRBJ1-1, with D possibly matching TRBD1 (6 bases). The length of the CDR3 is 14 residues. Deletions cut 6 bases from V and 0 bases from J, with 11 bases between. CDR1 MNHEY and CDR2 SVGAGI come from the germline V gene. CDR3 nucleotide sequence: TGTGCCAGCAGGTCCGGGACACTGAACACTGAAGCTTTCTTT. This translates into CASRSGTLNTEAFF.

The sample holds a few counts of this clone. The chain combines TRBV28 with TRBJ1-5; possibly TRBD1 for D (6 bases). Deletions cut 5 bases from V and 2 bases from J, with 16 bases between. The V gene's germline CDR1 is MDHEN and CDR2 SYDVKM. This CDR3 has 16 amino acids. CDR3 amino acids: CASSPTGRGGNQPQHF. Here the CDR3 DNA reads TGTGCCAGCAGTCCAACAGGGCGTGGAGGCAATCAGCCCCAGCATTTT.

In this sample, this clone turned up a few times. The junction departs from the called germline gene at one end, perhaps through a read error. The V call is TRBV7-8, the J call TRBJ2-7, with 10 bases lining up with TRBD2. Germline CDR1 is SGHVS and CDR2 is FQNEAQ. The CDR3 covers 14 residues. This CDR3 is CASRLAGGSYEQYF. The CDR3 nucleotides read TGTGCCAGCAGGTTAGCGGGAGGATCCTACGAGCAGTACTTC.

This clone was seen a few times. This CDR3 reads CASSLWRQVSSYNEQFF. The DNA of the CDR3 is TGTGCCAGCAGCTTGTGGAGGCAGGTTAGCTCCTACAATGAGCAGTTCTTC. This chain joins TRBV5-6 and TRBJ2-1, with D maybe TRBD2 (5 bases). The CDR3 spans 17 residues. Deletions cut 1 base from V and 0 bases from J, with 14 bases between. Germline assignment: CDR1 SGHDT and CDR2 YYEEEE. Combining the CDR3 with reference TRBV5-6 and TRBJ2-1 gives the whole variable domain DAGVTQSPTHLIKTRGQQVTLRCSPKSGHDTVSWYQQALGQGPQFIFQYYEEEERQRGNFPDRFSGHQFPNYSSELNVNALLLGDSALYLCASSLWRQVSSYNEQFFGPGTRLTVL.

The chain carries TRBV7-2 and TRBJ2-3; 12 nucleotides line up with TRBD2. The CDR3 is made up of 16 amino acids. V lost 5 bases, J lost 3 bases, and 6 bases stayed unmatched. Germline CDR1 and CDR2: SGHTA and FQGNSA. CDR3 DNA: TGTGCCAGCAGCCCGAGACTAGCGGGAGAGACAGATACGCAGTATTTT. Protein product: CASSPRLAGETDTQYF.

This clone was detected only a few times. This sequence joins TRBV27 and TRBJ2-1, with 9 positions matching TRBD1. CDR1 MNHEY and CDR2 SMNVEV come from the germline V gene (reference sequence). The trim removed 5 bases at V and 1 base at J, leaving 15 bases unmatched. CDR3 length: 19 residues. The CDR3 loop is CASSTSGTGNWQSYNEQFF. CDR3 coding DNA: TGTGCCAGCAGTACAAGCGGGACAGGGAATTGGCAGTCCTACAATGAGCAGTTCTTC.